This passage covers 5 T cell receptor beta chains from one sample sequenced in a study of T cells in Graves' hyperthyroidism and ophthalmopathy. The CDR3 regions of TCR beta were amplified from RNA transcripts. The HTBI primer set drove a first-round RT-PCR of the TCR CDR3. TCRdb itself ran the multiplex PCR reads through MiXCR, one entry per CDR3 protein. Here the sample spans around 300,000 distinct CDR3 sequences, around 13% being singletons. Specimen: blood. These receptors were obtained from a woman aged 40 to 50 with Graves' hyperthyroidism.

This clonotype was counted many times. The chain recombines TRBV12-3 or TRBV12-4 with TRBJ1-5, with D perhaps TRBD1 (6 bases). The CDR3 spans 13 residues. Trimming took 7 bases from V and 5 from J, leaving 12 bases between them. DNA of the CDR3: TGTGCCAGCAATTCCAGGGGTGATCAGCCCCAGCATTTT. It codes for CASNSRGDQPQHF.

The table lists this clonotype with many counts. CDR3 amino acids: CASSEGAFRGASGYTF. The CDR3 DNA reads as TGTGCCAGCAGTGAAGGGGCTTTCAGAGGAGCATCTGGCTACACCTTC. The gene calls are TRBV2 and TRBJ1-2; no clear D. V was shortened by 1 base and J by 7 bases, with 19 bases between the two germline ends. The CDR3 is made up of 16 amino acids. In germline, CDR1 is SNHLY, CDR2 FYNNEI.

The chain carries TRBV19 and TRBJ2-2; D is possibly TRBD1 or TRBD2 (5 bases each). Germline assignment: CDR1 LNHDA and CDR2 SQIVND (reference sequence). CDR3 length: 15 amino acids. The V gene lost 10 bases and the J gene lost 1 base, with 16 bases spanning the gap. The CDR3 reads CATKPGTLNTGELFF. The CDR3 nucleotides are TGTGCCACTAAACCCGGGACCTTGAACACCGGGGAGCTGTTTTTT.

The chain is built from TRBV7-9 and TRBJ1-2; D perhaps matches TRBD1 (5 bases). Germline-derived CDR1 and CDR2 are SEHNR and FQNEAQ (reference sequence). This CDR3 contains 17 residues. V lost 0 bases and J 6 bases, leaving 20 bases between the germline ends. CDR3 protein: CASSLAGWVGATNGYTF. In DNA, the CDR3 is TGTGCCAGCAGCTTAGCGGGATGGGTCGGGGCAACGAATGGCTACACCTTC. Drawing the rest from reference TRBV7-9 and TRBJ1-2, the complete variable domain is DTGVSQNPRHKITKRGQNVTFRCDPISEHNRLYWYRQTLGQGPEFLTYFQNEAQLEKSRLLSDRFSAERPKGSFSTLEIQRTEQGDSAMYLCASSLAGWVGATNGYTFGSGTRLTVV.

This clonotype was seen ten or more times. V usage is TRBV11-2 and J usage is TRBJ2-1, with TRBD2 matching over 11 bases. The germline CDR1 and CDR2 sequences are SGHAT and FQNNGV. The CDR3 is made up of 17 amino acids. Trimming cost V 4 bases and J 8 bases; bases outside gene matches: 13. The CDR3 nucleotides are TGTGCCAGCAGCTCCGCCTGGCTACTAGCGGGAGTCGATGAGCAGTTCTTC. Its translation: CASSSAWLLAGVDEQFF.